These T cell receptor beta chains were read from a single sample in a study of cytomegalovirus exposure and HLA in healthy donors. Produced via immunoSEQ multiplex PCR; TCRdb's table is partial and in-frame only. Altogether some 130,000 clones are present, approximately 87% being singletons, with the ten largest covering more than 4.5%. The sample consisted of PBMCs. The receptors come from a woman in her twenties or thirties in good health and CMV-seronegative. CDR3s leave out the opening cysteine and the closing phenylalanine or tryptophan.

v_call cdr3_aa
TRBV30 ACRAGETEAF
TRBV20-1 SASNSYGYT
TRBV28 ASSVGTSGGYEQY
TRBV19 ASMGREGVNTEAF
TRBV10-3 AISEGTLFSDTEAF
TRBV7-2 ASSFRLGTDTQY
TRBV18 ASSPPGSGSGYEQY
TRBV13 ASSLGGQGSSYEQY
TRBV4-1 ASSQEGRGNSEAF
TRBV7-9 ASSLGGGEQY
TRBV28 ASVQGAYGYT
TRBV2 ASSEGRATNEKLF
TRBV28 ASSLLGQDKGNQPQH
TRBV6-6 ASRGRGVNTGELF
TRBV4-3 ASSREGTFSSGANVLT
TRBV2 ASSTFPRAEAF
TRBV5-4 ASKAGLAGKGNEQF
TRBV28 ASSLETGTDTQY
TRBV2 ASRGDSPIQQY
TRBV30 AWMGGATNEKLF
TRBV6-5 ASRDIRSYNSPLH
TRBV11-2 ASSRVAGGRLEQY
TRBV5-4 ASNPRGSYNEQF
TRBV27 ASRGGGAQPQH
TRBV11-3 ASRTSGKSNEQF
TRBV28 ASRTGTANTEAF
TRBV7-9 ASRRQGDYEQY
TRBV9 ASSVGLAGVDTDTQY
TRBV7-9 ASSLEGHNSYNEQF